This TCR beta chain was sequenced for a study of T cell repertoires in aging, cancer and after chemotherapy. A mixed TRB-A/B primer pool amplified rearranged TRB by multiplex touch-down PCR. TCRdb itself ran the multiplex PCR reads through MiXCR, one entry per CDR3 protein. The sample includes some 2,400 distinct CDR3 sequences, roughly 26% seen only once; the top ten take under 6.5%. The template was genomic DNA from peripheral blood, not RNA. The germline CDR1 and CDR2 sequences are SGHTS and YDEGEE. Unmatched junction bases numbered 12, after V lost 4 bases and J lost 8 bases. The CDR3 totals 17 residues.

V is TRBV5-8 and J is TRBJ2-3; 14 bases align to TRBD2. The source of this sequence is a human donor in good health. Sequenced input: blood. The CDR3 coding sequence is TGTGCCAGCAGCCACACTGGGACTAGCGGGGGCGGGGTTACGCAGTATTTT. Amino acid sequence: CASSHTGTSGGGVTQYF.